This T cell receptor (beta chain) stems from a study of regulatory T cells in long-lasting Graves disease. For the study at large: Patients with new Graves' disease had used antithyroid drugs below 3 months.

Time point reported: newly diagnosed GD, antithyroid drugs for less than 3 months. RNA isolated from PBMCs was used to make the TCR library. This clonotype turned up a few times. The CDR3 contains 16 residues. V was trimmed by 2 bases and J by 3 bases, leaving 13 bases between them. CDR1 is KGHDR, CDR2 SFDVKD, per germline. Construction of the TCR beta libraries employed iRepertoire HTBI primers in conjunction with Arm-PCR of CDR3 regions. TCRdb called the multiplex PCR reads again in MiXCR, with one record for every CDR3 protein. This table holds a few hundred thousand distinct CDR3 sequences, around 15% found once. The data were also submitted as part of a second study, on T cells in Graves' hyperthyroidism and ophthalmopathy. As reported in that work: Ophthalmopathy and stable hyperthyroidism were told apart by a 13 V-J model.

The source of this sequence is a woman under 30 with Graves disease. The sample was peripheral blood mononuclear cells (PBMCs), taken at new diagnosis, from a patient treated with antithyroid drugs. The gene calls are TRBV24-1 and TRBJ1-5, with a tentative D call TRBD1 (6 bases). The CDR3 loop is CATSDSLDSFNQPQHF. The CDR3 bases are TGTGCCACCAGTGATTCATTGGACAGCTTCAATCAGCCCCAGCATTTT.